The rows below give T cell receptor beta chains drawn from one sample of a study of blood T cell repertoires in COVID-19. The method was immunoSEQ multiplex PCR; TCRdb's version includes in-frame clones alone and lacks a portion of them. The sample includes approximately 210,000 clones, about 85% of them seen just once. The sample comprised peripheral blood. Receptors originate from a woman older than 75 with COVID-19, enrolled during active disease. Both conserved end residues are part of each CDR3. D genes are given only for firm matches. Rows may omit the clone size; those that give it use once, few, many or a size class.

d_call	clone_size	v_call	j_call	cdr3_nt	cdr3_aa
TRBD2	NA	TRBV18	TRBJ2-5	TGTGCCAGCTCACCACCGCGGGGGAACCCCCAAGAGACCCAGTACTTC	CASSPPRGNPQETQYF
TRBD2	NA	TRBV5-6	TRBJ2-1	TGTGCCAGCAGCCCACGTGGGGGGGGCTCCTACAATGAGCAGTTCTTC	CASSPRGGGSYNEQFF
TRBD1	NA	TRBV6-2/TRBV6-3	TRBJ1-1	TGTGCCAGCAGTTTTGGGACAGGGACTGAAGCTTTCTTT	CASSFGTGTEAFF
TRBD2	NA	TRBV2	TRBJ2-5	TGTGCCAGCAGTGATTCGGCTAGCGGGAGGGGGTCCCAGTACTTC	CASSDSASGRGSQYF
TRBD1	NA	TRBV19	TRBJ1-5	TGTGCCAGTAGTTCTCGGACAGGCCAGAATCAGCCCCAGCATTTT	CASSSRTGQNQPQHF
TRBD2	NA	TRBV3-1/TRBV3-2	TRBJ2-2	TGTGCCAGCAGCCAAGGAGCGGGGGGGAACACCGGGGAGCTGTTTTTT	CASSQGAGGNTGELFF
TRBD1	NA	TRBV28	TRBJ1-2	TGTGCCAGCAGTTTAAGATCAGGGGGTTATGGCTACACCTTC	CASSLRSGGYGYTF
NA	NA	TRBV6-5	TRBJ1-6	TGTGCCAGTTATGATCCGGGAGATTCACCCCTCCACTTT	CASYDPGDSPLHF
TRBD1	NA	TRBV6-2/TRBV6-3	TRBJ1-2	TGTGCCAGCAGTTACGACGGGACAGGGGAAAGCTATGGCTACACCTTC	CASSYDGTGESYGYTF
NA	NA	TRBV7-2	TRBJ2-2	TGTGCCAGCAGGAGACAAAACTCGAACACCGGGGAGCTGTTTTTT	CASRRQNSNTGELFF
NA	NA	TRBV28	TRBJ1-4	TGTGCCAGCAGAGAAGGGACAGAAAAACTGTTTTTT	CASREGTEKLFF
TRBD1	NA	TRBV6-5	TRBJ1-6	TGTGCCAGCAGCACAGGGGGCCTTAATTCACCCCTCCACTTT	CASSTGGLNSPLHF
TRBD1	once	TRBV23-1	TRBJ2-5	TGCGCCAGCAGTCAGAAAACGGGGGACAGGGACCAAGAGACCCAGTACTTC	CASSQKTGDRDQETQYF
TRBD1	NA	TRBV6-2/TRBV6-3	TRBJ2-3	TGTGCCAGCAGTTGGTCCGGGACAGGCACAGATACGCAGTATTTT	CASSWSGTGTDTQYF
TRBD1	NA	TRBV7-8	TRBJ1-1	TGTGCCAGCAGCCGAGGACAGGGTAAGGTGAACACTGAAGCTTTCTTT	CASSRGQGKVNTEAFF
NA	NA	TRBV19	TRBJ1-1	TGTGCCAGTAGTGGGCAGGGAGGAGGGGCTTTCTTT	CASSGQGGGAFF
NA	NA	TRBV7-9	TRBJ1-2	TGTGCCAGCAGTCAATTATCTGAGATCGGTATCTATGGCTACACCTTC	CASSQLSEIGIYGYTF
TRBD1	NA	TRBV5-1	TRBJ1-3	TGCGCCAGCAGCTTAATTCCCGGGACAGGGGAAGGAAACACCATATATTTT	CASSLIPGTGEGNTIYF
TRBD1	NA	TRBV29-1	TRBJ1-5	TGCAGCGTCAGACAGGGTGCTGGGCCCCAGCATTTT	CSVRQGAGPQHF
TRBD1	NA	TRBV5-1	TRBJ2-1	TGCGCCAGCAGCTTGACAGGGGACCCCTACAATGAGCAGTTCTTC	CASSLTGDPYNEQFF
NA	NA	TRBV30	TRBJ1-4	TGTGCCTGGAGTTCCTGGAGGGCCGGAAAACTGTTTTTT	CAWSSWRAGKLFF
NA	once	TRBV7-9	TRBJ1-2	TGTGCCAGCACCCCCGGACCGGGGGATATTGATGGCTACACCTTC	CASTPGPGDIDGYTF
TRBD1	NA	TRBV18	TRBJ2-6	TGTGCCAGCTCACCACTAGCCGGGACAGGGGACTCTGGGGCCAACGTCCTGACTTTC	CASSPLAGTGDSGANVLTF
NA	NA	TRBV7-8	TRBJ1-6	TGTGCCAGCAGCCCGCGCAGGGGAAATTCACCCCTCCACTTT	CASSPRRGNSPLHF
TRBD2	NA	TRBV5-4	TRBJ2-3	TGTGCCAGCAGCTTGAGTAGCGGGGGGGCATATGATACGCAGTATTTT	CASSLSSGGAYDTQYF
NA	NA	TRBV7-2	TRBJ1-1	TGTGCCAGCAGCTTAGTCGGGGGAAACACTGAAGCTTTCTTT	CASSLVGGNTEAFF
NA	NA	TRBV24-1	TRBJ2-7	TGTGCCACCAGTGATGTTGGAGGGCAAAGCGACGAGCAGTACTTC	CATSDVGGQSDEQYF
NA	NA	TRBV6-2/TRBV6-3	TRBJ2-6	TGTGCCAGCAGTTACAACCTGGCGGCTGGGGCCAACGTCCTGACTTTC	CASSYNLAAGANVLTF
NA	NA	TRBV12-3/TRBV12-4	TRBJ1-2	TGTGCCAGCGCTCCACAGGAGCACTATGGCTACACCTTC	CASAPQEHYGYTF